This TCR beta chain was profiled in a study of beta chain features in type 1 diabetes. Broader study findings: Overrepresentation of cells with high TCR expression could result from cDNA sequencing. Patients showed naive, central memory and Treg TCRB repertoires that appeared more similar than those of healthy donors.

Sequencing targeted expressed TCRB transcripts, as all isolated RNA had been reverse transcribed. About a million reads were obtained per stem cell-like memory T cell sample on average. Assay used: immunoSEQ multiplex PCR; TCRdb lists only in-frame clones, some missing. Here the sample spans approximately 90,000 clones, around a third being singletons. Details on this clone: Its cognate antigen is unknown.

There are 13 residues in the CDR3. V lost 5 bases to trimming and J lost 8 bases; unmatched junction nucleotides: 8. Per the germline V gene, CDR1 is SQVTM and CDR2 is ANQGSEA. The chain combines TRBV29-1 with TRBJ1-4; TRBD1 matches at 7 bases. The specimen sequenced was stem cell memory CD4+ T cells from blood. This TCR came from a woman in her late teens or twenties in good health. CDR3 in DNA: TGCAGCGTTTCACAGGGGCGCGGGGAAAAACTGTTTTTT. It yields the protein CSVSQGRGEKLFF.